This record concerns one TCR beta chain sequence. This record comes from a study of blood T cell repertoires in COVID-19. The method was immunoSEQ multiplex PCR; TCRdb's version includes in-frame clones alone and lacks a portion of them. The sample includes roughly 250,000 clones, around 81% of them seen just once. V was cut by 1 base and J by 2 bases, with 12 bases left in between. Germline CDR1 reads SGHRS; CDR2 reads YFSETQ. The CDR3 runs 15 residues. The chain couples TRBV5-1 to TRBJ2-5, with a weak D call TRBD2 (6 bases). The clonotype originates from a man in his forties or fifties with active or convalescent COVID-19. Sequenced input: peripheral blood. CDR3 protein: CASSLTGLLQETQYF. The CDR3 bases are TGCGCCAGCAGCTTGACAGGACTATTACAAGAGACCCAGTACTTC.